This TCR beta chain was obtained from a study of CD8+ T cells in alopecia areata. About the study: The authors scored treated patients' severity by affected scalp percentage.

Treatment defined: oral pan-JAK inhibitor, 5-10 mg twice daily. cDNA prepared by RNA extraction and subsequent reverse transcription served as the template for sequencing. Clones were sequenced by immunoSEQ multiplex PCR, and TCRdb holds only the in-frame ones, with some missing. The data show under 300,000 clones, about 62% seen once. General study results and limits: Among the 100 top clones, expanded CD8+ clones, like scalp clonality, were significantly decreased by tofacitinib.

This CDR3 has 15 residues. Deletions cut 0 bases from V and 0 bases from J, with 8 bases between. Per the germline V gene, CDR1 is SEHNR and CDR2 is FQNEAQ (reference sequence). This clone was observed a few times. Its specificity is unknown. V and J are TRBV7-9 and TRBJ2-5; TRBD1 might be the D (5 bases). This specimen consisted of CD4+ T cells sorted from blood, obtained around week 54, from a patient treated with tofacitinib. The clonotype comes from a human donor with alopecia areata. CDR3 bases: TGTGCCAGCAGCTTAGCGAAGACAGACCAAGAGACCCAGTACTTC. Its protein product is CASSLAKTDQETQYF.